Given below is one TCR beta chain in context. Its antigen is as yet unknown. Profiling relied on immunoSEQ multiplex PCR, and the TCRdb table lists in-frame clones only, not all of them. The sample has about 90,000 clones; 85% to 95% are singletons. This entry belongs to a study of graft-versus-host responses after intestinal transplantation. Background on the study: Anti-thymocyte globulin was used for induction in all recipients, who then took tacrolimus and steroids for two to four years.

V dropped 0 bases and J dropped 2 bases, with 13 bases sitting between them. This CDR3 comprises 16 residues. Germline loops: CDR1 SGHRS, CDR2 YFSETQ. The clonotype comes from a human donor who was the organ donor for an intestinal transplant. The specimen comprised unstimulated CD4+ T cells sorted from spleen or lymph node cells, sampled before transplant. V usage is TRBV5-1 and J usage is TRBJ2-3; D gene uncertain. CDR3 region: CASSLGSGFFTDTQYF. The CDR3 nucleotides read TGCGCCAGCAGCTTGGGGTCGGGTTTTTTCACAGATACGCAGTATTTT.